This TCR beta chain is from a study of shared clonotypes between healthy human individuals. Measured with immunoSEQ multiplex PCR; TCRdb has only the in-frame clones, and not every one. The sample has about 990,000 clones; 70% to 80% are singletons. Those who donated, Caucasian adults without exception, all lived in Nashville, Tennessee. Germline assignment: CDR1 MNHEY and CDR2 SMNVEV (reference sequence). The CDR3 runs 13 residues. The V and J ends lost 4 bases and 8 bases respectively, with 13 bases between them. The source material was memory CD4+ T cells from PBMCs. The subset was: CD45RA-negative fraction. This TCR came from a man younger than 35 in good health. Some clones in this sample may be carry-over from other donors' samples. The rearrangement uses TRBV27 and TRBJ2-3; possible D gene TRBD1, 6 bases. CDR3 residues: CASSWTALGTQYF. Written as DNA, the CDR3 is TGTGCCAGCAGTTGGACAGCCTTAGGTACGCAGTATTTT.